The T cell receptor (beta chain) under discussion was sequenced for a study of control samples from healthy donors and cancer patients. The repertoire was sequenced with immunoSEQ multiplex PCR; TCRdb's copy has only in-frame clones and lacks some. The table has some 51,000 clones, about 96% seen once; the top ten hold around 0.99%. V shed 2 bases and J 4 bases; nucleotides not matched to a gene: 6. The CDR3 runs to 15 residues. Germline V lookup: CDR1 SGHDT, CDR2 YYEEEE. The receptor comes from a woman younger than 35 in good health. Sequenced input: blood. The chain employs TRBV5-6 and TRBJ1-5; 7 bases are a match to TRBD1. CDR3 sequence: CASSFWDRQNQPQHF. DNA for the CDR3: TGTGCCAGCAGCTTCTGGGACAGACAGAATCAGCCCCAGCATTTT.